These 20 T cell receptor beta chains share one sample of origin, sequenced in a study of immune evolution from preneoplasia to lung adenocarcinoma. TCRdb's copy holds only in-frame clones and misses some; the assay was immunoSEQ multiplex PCR. The sample lists fewer than 10,000 clones, 70% to 85% seen once, with 9% to 9.5% in the top ten. The source material was FFPE minimally invasive lung adenocarcinoma tissue. The receptors shown here come from a donor aged 70 or over with lung adenocarcinoma.

This sequence joins TRBV6-1 and TRBJ1-2, with TRBD1 as a possible D gene (5 bases). The length of the CDR3 is 14 residues. The V gene's germline CDR1 is MNHNS and CDR2 SASEGT. Trimming left V 0 bases short and J 3 bases short, with 8 bases between. The CDR3 is CASSEAQGYYGYTF. The CDR3 bases are TGTGCCAGCAGTGAAGCCCAGGGATACTATGGCTACACCTTC.

The gene calls are TRBV10-2 and TRBJ2-5; 10 nucleotides agree with TRBD1. The CDR3 totals 14 residues. The J segment lost 5 bases and the V segment lost 6 bases, leaving 6 bases of the junction unmatched. Germline CDR1 reads WSHSY; CDR2 reads SAAADI. The CDR3 loop reads CASRTGGRMETQYF. DNA for the CDR3: TGCGCCAGCAGGACAGGGGGCCGAATGGAGACCCAGTACTTC.

This chain connects TRBV7-9 to TRBJ1-4, with no clear D. This CDR3 has 16 amino acids. V was clipped by 5 bases and J by 3 bases, with 16 bases between them. Per germline, CDR1 SEHNR and CDR2 FQNEAQ (reference sequence). CDR3 sequence: CASSPNLAYANEKLFF. The CDR3 DNA sequence: TGTGCCAGCAGCCCCAACTTGGCCTATGCTAATGAAAAACTGTTTTTT. Supplemented by reference TRBV7-9 and TRBJ1-4, the full variable domain reads DTGVSQNPRHKITKRGQNVTFRCDPISEHNRLYWYRQTLGQGPEFLTYFQNEAQLEKSRLLSDRFSAERPKGSFSTLEIQRTEQGDSAMYLCASSPNLAYANEKLFFGSGTQLSVL.

The rearrangement links TRBV9 to TRBJ2-7; no definite D call. From germline, CDR1 is SGDLS and CDR2 YYNGEE. The CDR3 is 14 amino acids. Trimming stripped 1 base from V and 0 bases from J, with 8 bases between. This CDR3 reads CASSVQPGSYEQYF. For the CDR3, the DNA is TGTGCCAGCAGCGTACAGCCCGGCTCCTACGAGCAGTACTTC. The full variable domain, its missing parts supplied by reference TRBV9 and TRBJ2-7, is DSGVTQTPKHLITATGQRVTLRCSPRSGDLSVYWYQQSLDQGLQFLIQYYNGEERAKGNILERFSAQQFPDLHSELNLSSLELGDSALYFCASSVQPGSYEQYFGPGTRLTVT.

This clone was picked up one time. This chain uses TRBV7-4 with TRBJ1-2; D uncertain. Germline CDR1 and CDR2: SGHVT and SQSDAQ. The length of the CDR3 is 15 residues. V was cut by 5 bases and J by 8 bases, with 21 bases left in between. Here the CDR3 reads CASSLEPPGWAGYTF. The CDR3 DNA follows: TGTGCCAGCAGCCTAGAGCCCCCCGGTTGGGCGGGCTACACCTTC.

J is TRBJ2-1 and V is TRBV5-1; D possibly corresponds to TRBD2 (6 bases). In germline, CDR1 is SGHRS, CDR2 YFSETQ. This CDR3 spans 16 amino acids. V was shortened by 4 bases and J by 8 bases, with 22 bases between the two germline ends. The chain's CDR3 is CASSEMGTGHSDEQFF. CDR3 DNA sequence: TGCGCCAGCAGCGAAATGGGGACTGGCCACTCGGATGAGCAGTTCTTC. Looking up the rest from reference TRBV5-1 and TRBJ2-1 gives the full variable domain: KAGVTQTPRYLIKTRGQQVTLSCSPISGHRSVSWYQQTPGQGLQFLFEYFSETQRNKGNFPGRFSGRQFSNSRSEMNVSTLELGDSALYLCASSEMGTGHSDEQFFGPGTRLTVL.

The chain is built from TRBV28 and TRBJ2-7, with D tentatively TRBD2 (6 bases). Germline V gene sequence: CDR1 MDHEN, CDR2 SYDVKM. Trimming shortened V by 2 bases and J by 0 bases, and 20 bases separated the two germline ends. The CDR3 runs to 18 residues. As DNA, the CDR3 is TGTGCCAGCAGTTTAAATTACGGAGGGATTGGTGGCTCCTACGAGCAGTACTTC. This codes for CASSLNYGGIGGSYEQYF.

In the case of this clone: The CDR3 carries no conserved terminal phenylalanine or tryptophan, so it likely arises from a read error. It is unclear where the CDR3 begins or ends on the DNA, so no DNA is shown, and the CDR3 is as TCRdb lists it. V usage is TRBV6-6 and J usage is TRBJ1-5. Per germline, CDR1 MNHNY and CDR2 SVGAGI (reference sequence). The CDR3 numbers 16 amino acids, ends counted. The CDR3 sequence is CASSYTPTDRQIPLNI.

This clone showed up just a few times. V usage is TRBV4-2 and J usage is TRBJ1-4; no clear D. The CDR3 has 19 residues. Germline V gives CDR1 LGHNA, CDR2 YNFKEQ. V was cut by 0 bases and J by 0 bases, with 17 bases left in between. CDR3 sequence reads: CASSQELDGSKPTNEKLFF. CDR3 coding DNA: TGTGCCAGCAGCCAAGAGCTGGACGGCAGTAAGCCAACTAATGAAAAACTGTTTTTT.

The genes are TRBV13 and TRBJ1-5; tentatively, D is TRBD1 (5 bases). The CDR3 totals 13 residues. The germline CDR1 and CDR2 sequences are PRHDT and FYEKMQ (reference sequence). V shed 0 bases and J shed 9 bases, with 9 bases lying between them. CDR3 loop: CASSLGTGRPQHF. DNA for the CDR3: TGTGCCAGCAGCTTAGGTACAGGCCGGCCCCAGCATTTT.

This clone appeared a few times. V is TRBV4-1 and J is TRBJ1-5, with a tentative D call TRBD1 (5 bases). This CDR3 region has 17 residues. The germline V gene encodes CDR1 MGHRA and CDR2 YSYEKL. With 1 base removed from V and 1 base from J, the gap between germline ends came to 14 bases. The CDR3 reads CASSQGWGGESNQPQHF. In nucleotides, the CDR3 is TGCGCCAGCAGCCAAGGTTGGGGAGGGGAAAGCAATCAGCCCCAGCATTTT.

The V gene is TRBV18, the J gene TRBJ2-3; D possibly corresponds to TRBD2 (6 bases). This CDR3 contains 15 residues. Germline values: CDR1 KGHSH, CDR2 LQKENI. V was clipped by 6 bases and J by 0 bases, with 13 bases between them. The CDR3: CASSGGGFSTDTQYF. The CDR3 nucleotides are TGTGCCAGCTCCGGAGGAGGGTTTAGCACAGATACGCAGTATTTT.

This clone was observed once. This chain links TRBV28 with TRBJ1-1, with 7 bases matching TRBD1. Germline V CDR1 and CDR2: MDHEN, SYDVKM. V trimming: 2 bases; J trimming: 0 bases; junction bases outside the gene matches: 3. The CDR3 consists of 15 residues. The CDR3 sequence: CASSLPTGLNTEAFF. The CDR3 bases are TGTGCCAGCAGTTTACCGACAGGGTTGAACACTGAAGCTTTCTTT.

This clone is classed as large. V gene TRBV2 combines with J gene TRBJ2-1; D is uncertain. CDR3 length: 13 residues. V was pared by 6 bases and J by 4 bases, with 10 bases between. Germline V gives CDR1 SNHLY, CDR2 FYNNEI. The CDR3 loop reads CASSAIAYNEQFF. Here the CDR3 DNA reads TGTGCCAGCAGCGCCATAGCATACAATGAGCAGTTCTTC.

The chain recombines TRBV28 with TRBJ2-7; 8 bases align to TRBD1. CDR3 length: 19 residues. CDR1 is MDHEN, CDR2 SYDVKM, per germline. J lost 7 bases, V lost 5 bases, and 25 bases had no gene match. In DNA form, the CDR3 reads TGTGCCAGCAGTACCTATTTCGGAGGGGGACAGGTCCTCCAAGGGGAGCAGTACTTC. It codes for CASSTYFGGGQVLQGEQYF.

Concerning this clone itself: Distinct nucleotide sequences in the sample also encode this CDR3. The gene calls are TRBV28 and TRBJ2-7, with 7 positions matching TRBD2. Trimming at V came to 3 bases and at J to 7 bases, leaving 9 bases not matched to a gene. The germline gives CDR1 MDHEN, CDR2 SYDVKM. CDR3 length: 14 residues. CDR3 in amino acids: CASSLGRGPREQYF. The DNA of the CDR3 is TGTGCCAGCAGTTTGGGGAGGGGCCCCCGAGAGCAGTACTTC.

J is TRBJ2-7 and V is TRBV5-1, with D tentatively TRBD2 (6 bases). The CDR3 has 13 amino acids. Deletions cut 3 bases from V and 6 bases from J, with 13 bases between. Germline assignment: CDR1 SGHRS and CDR2 YFSETQ. The CDR3 is CASSSMTSSEQYF. CDR3 DNA sequence: TGCGCCAGCAGCTCAATGACTAGTTCCGAGCAGTACTTC.

The chain employs TRBV21-1 and TRBJ2-5; the table's D call, TRBD1, has no DNA check behind it. TRBV21-1 is classified as a pseudogene. This CDR3 has 17 amino acids. The CDR3 sequence: CASSIRTPGQRKETQYF. The CDR3 region has the DNA TGTGCCAGCAGCATCCGGACACCGGGACAGAGAAAAGAGACCCAGTACTTC.

The chain recombines TRBV5-5 with TRBJ2-3; 8 bases align to TRBD2. Germline CDR1 and CDR2: SGHKS and YYEKEE (reference sequence). CDR3 length: 16 amino acids. The J segment lost 4 bases and the V segment lost 0 bases, leaving 7 bases of the junction unmatched. CDR3 region: CASSLGGRGGSDTQYF. The DNA for the CDR3 is TGTGCCAGCAGCTTGGGGGGCCGGGGGGGGTCAGATACGCAGTATTTT. The full variable domain, its missing parts supplied by reference TRBV5-5 and TRBJ2-3, is DAGVTQSPTHLIKTRGQQVTLRCSPISGHKSVSWYQQVLGQGPQFIFQYYEKEERGRGNFPDRFSARQFPNYSSELNVNALLLGDSALYLCASSLGGRGGSDTQYFGPGTRLTVL.

V and J are TRBV27 and TRBJ2-2; the match to TRBD2 covers 7 bases. With V trimmed by 4 bases and J by 0 bases, 2 bases remained unmatched. Looked up from germline, CDR1 is MNHEY and CDR2 is SMNVEV (reference sequence). The CDR3 is 15 residues long. CDR3 sequence (DNA): TGTGCCAGCAGTTGGGCGGGGGCGAACACCGGGGAGCTGTTTTTT. Amino acid sequence: CASSWAGANTGELFF.